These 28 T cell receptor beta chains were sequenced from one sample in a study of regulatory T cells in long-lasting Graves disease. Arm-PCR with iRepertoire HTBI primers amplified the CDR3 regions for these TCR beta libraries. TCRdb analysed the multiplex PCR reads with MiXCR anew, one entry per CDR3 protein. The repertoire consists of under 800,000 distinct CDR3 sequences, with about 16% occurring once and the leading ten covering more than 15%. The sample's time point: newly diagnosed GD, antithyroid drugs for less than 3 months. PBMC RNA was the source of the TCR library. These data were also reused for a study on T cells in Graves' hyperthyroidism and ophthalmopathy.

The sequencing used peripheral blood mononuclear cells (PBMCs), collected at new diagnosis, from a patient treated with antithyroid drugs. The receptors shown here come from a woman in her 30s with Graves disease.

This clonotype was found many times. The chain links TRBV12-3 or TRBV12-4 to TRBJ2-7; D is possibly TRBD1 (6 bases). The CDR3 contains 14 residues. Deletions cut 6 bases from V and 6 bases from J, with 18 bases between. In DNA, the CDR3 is TGTGCCAGCAGGACCTCGAGGAGAGGGGGCGAGCAGTACTTC. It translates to CASRTSRRGGEQYF.

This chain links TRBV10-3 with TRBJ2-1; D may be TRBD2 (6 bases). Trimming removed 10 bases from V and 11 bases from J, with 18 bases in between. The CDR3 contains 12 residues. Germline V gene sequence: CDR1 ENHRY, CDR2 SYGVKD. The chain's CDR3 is CATTNRDSKQFF. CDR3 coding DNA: TGTGCCACGACAAACCGGGACTCGAAGCAGTTCTTC.

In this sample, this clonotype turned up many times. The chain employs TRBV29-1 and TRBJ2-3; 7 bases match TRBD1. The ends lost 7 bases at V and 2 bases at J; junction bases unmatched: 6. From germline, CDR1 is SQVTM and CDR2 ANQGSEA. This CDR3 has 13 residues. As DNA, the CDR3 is TGCAGCGCCAGGGACAGTCCCACAGATACGCAGTATTTT. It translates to CSARDSPTDTQYF.

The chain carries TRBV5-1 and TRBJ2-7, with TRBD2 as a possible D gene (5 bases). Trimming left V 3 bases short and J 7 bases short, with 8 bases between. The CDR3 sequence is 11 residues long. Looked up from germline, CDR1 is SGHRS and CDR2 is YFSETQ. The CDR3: CASSSTGEQYF. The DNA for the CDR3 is TGCGCCAGCAGCTCCACGGGGGAGCAGTACTTC.

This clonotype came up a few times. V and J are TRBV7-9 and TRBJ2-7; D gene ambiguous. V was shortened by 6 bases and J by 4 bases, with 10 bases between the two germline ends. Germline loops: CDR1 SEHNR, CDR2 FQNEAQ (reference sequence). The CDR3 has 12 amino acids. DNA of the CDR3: TGTGCCAGCAGTTACGACATATACGAGCAGTACTTC. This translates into CASSYDIYEQYF.

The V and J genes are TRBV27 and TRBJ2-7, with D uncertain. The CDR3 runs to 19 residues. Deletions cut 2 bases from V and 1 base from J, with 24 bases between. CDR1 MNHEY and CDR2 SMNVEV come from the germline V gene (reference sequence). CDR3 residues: CASSLPNIAYPRPSYEQYF. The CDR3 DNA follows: TGTGCCAGCAGTTTACCCAACATCGCGTATCCGCGGCCTTCCTACGAGCAGTACTTC.

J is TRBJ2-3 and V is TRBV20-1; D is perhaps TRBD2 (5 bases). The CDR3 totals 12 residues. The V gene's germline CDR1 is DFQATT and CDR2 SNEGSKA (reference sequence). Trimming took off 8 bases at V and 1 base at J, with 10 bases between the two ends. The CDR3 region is CSHKAGTDTQYF. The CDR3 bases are TGCAGTCACAAAGCGGGCACAGATACGCAGTATTTT.

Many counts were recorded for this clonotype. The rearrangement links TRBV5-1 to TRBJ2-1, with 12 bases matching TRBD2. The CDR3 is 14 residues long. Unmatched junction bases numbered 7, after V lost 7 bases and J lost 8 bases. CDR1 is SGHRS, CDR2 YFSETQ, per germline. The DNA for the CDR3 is TGCGCCAGCCTGCAGACTAGCGGGAGCCATGAGCAGTTCTTC. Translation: CASLQTSGSHEQFF.

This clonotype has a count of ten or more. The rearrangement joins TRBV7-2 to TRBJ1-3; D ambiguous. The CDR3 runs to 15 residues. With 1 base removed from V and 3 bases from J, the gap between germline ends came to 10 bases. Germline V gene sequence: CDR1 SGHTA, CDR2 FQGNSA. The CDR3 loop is CASSLGGSNGNTIYF. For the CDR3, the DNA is TGTGCCAGCAGCTTAGGAGGGTCGAATGGAAACACCATATATTTT.

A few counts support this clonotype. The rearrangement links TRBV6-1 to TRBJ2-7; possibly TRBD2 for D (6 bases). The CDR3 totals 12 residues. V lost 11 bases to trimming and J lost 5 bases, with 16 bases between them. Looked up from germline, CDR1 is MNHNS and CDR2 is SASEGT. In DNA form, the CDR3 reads TGTGCCGGAGACGAAGGGGAGGACGAGCAGTACTTC. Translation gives CAGDEGEDEQYF.

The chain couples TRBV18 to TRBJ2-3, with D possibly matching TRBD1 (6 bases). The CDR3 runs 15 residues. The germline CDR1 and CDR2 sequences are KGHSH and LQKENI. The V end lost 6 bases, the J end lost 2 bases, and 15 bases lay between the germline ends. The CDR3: CASSPPGHDTDTQYF. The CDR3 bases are TGTGCCAGCTCGCCTCCGGGACACGACACAGATACGCAGTATTTT.

Written as DNA, the CDR3 is TGTGCCAGCAGTCGCCTGGGCTGGCACGGCTACACCTTC. Its translation: CASSRLGWHGYTF. The chain has TRBV6-1 and TRBJ1-2, with D hard to call. V was clipped by 5 bases and J by 8 bases, with 15 bases between them. The V gene's germline CDR1 is MNHNS and CDR2 SASEGT. The CDR3 has 13 amino acids.

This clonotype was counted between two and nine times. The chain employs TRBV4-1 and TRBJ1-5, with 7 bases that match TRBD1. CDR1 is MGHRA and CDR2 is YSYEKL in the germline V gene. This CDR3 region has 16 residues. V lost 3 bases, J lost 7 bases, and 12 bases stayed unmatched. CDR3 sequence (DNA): TGCGCCAGCAGCCACGGGACAGAGACGACGAAACAGCCCCAGCATTTT. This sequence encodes CASSHGTETTKQPQHF.

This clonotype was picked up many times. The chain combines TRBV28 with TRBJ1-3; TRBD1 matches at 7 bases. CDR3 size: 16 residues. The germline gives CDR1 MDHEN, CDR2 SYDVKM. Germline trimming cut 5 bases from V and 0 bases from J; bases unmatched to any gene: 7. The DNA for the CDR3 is TGTGCCAGCAGTGTACCGGGACAGCTCTCTGGAAACACCATATATTTT. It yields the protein CASSVPGQLSGNTIYF.

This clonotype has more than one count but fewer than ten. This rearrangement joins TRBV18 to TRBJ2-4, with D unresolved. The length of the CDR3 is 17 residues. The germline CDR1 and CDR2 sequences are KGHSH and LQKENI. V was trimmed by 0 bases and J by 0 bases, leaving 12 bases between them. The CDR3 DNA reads TGTGCCAGCTCACCACCGCTGGGCAGGCAAGCCAAAAACATTCAGTACTTC. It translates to CASSPPLGRQAKNIQYF.

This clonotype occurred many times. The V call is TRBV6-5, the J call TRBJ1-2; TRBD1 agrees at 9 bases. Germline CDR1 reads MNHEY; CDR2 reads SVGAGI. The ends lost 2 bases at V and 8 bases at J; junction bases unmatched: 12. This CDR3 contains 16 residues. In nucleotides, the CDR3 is TGTGCCAGCAGTTACGTACAGGGGGCGCGAGGGAACGGCTACACCTTC. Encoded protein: CASSYVQGARGNGYTF.

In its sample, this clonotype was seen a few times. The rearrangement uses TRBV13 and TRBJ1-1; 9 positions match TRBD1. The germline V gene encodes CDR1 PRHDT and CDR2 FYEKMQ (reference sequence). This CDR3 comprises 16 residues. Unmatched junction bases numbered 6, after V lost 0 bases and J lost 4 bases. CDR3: CASSLGGTGSSTEAFF. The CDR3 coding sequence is TGTGCCAGCAGCTTAGGTGGGACAGGGAGTTCCACTGAAGCTTTCTTT.

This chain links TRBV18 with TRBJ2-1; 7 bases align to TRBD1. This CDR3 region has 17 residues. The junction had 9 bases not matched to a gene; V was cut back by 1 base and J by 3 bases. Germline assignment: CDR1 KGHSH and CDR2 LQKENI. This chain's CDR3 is CASSPQATGRYYNEQFF. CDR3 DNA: TGTGCCAGCTCACCACAGGCGACAGGGAGATACTACAATGAGCAGTTCTTC.

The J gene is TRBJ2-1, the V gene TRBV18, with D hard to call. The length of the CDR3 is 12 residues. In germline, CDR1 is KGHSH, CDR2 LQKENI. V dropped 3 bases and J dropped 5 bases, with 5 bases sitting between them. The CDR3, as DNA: TGTGCCAGCTCACCGAAAGACAATGAGCAGTTCTTC. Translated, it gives CASSPKDNEQFF.

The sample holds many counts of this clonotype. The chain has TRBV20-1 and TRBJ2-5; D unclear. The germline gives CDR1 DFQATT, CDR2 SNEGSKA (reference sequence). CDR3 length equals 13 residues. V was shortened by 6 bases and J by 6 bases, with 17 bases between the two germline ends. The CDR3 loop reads CSAGAPRIQTQYF. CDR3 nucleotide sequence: TGCAGTGCCGGCGCCCCAAGAATCCAGACCCAGTACTTC.

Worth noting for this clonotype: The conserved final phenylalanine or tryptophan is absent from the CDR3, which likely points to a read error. CDR3 protein: CASSQGSNQPQHS. The DNA of the CDR3 is TGTGCCAGCAGCCAGGGTAGCAATCAGCCCCAGCATTCT. The gene calls are TRBV7-9 and TRBJ1-5; a weak D match, TRBD1 (5 bases). CDR3 size: 13 residues. The germline V and J ends were trimmed by 5 bases and 0 bases, with 5 bases remaining between them. Germline loops: CDR1 SEHNR, CDR2 FQNEAQ (reference sequence).

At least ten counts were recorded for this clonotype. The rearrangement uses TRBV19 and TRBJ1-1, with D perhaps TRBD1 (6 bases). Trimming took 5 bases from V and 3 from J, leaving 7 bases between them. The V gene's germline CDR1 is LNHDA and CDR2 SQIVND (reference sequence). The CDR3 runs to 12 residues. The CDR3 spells CASSGQYTEAFF. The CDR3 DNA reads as TGTGCCAGTAGTGGACAGTACACTGAAGCTTTCTTT.

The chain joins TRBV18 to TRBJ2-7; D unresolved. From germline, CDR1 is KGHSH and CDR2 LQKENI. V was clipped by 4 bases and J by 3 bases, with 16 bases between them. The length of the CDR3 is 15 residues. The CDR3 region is CASSQNPAMSYEQYF. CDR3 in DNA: TGTGCCAGCTCACAAAACCCCGCCATGAGCTACGAGCAGTACTTC. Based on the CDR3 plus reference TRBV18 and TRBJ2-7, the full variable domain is NAGVMQNPRHLVRRRGQEARLRCSPMKGHSHVYWYRQLPEEGLKFMVYLQKENIIDESGMPKERFSAEFPKEGPSILRIQQVVRGDSAAYFCASSQNPAMSYEQYFGPGTRLTVT.

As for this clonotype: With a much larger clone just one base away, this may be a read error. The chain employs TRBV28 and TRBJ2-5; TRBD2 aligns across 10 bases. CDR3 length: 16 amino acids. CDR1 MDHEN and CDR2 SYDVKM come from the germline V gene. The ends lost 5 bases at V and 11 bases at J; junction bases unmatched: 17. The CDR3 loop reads CASSAELAGGIGEQYF. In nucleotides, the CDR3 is TGTGCCAGCAGTGCGGAATTAGCGGGAGGTATCGGTGAGCAGTACTTC.

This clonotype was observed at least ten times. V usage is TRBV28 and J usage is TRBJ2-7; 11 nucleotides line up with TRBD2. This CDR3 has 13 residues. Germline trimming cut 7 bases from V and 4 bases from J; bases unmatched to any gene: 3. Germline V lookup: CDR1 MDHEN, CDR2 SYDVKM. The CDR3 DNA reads TGTGCCAGCACCTCTAGCGGGAGGTACGAGCAGTACTTC. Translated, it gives CASTSSGRYEQYF.

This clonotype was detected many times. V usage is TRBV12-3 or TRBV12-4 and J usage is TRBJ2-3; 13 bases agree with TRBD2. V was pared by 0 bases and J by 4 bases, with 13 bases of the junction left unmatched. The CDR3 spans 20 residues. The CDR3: CASSLALWTSGSRVADTQYF. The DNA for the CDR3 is TGTGCCAGCAGTTTAGCGCTATGGACTAGCGGGAGTAGAGTCGCAGATACGCAGTATTTT.

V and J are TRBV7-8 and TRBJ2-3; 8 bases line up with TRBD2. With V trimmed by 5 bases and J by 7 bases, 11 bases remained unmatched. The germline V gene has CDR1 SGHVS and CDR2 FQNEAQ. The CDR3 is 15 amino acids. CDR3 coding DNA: TGTGCCAGCAGCCCGGGGCGGGAGGATCCTTATACGCAGTATTTT. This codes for CASSPGREDPYTQYF.

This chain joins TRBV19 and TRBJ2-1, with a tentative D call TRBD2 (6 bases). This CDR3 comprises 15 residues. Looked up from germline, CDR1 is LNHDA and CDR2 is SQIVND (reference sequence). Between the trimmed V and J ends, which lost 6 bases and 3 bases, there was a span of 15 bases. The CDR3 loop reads CASSPAGRSYNEQFF. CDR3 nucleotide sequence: TGTGCCAGTAGCCCTGCGGGACGGAGCTACAATGAGCAGTTCTTC.